One T cell receptor beta chain is described in this entry. Its matching antigen is unknown. Germline V lookup: CDR1 SQVTM, CDR2 ANQGSEA. The CDR3 contains 14 residues. The junction had 8 bases not matched to a gene; V was cut back by 7 bases and J by 2 bases. Time point reported: newly diagnosed, previously untreated cHL patient sample. This entry is derived from a study of PD-1 blockade in classical Hodgkin lymphoma. Broader study findings: Lower baseline TCR diversity was reported for newly diagnosed patients than for healthy donors. The repertoire differences lack a defined cause, possibly disease activity or prior therapy.

Using immunoSEQ multiplex PCR, the repertoire was profiled, and TCRdb retains in-frame clones only, with some absent. The data hold about 15,000 clones, with around 90% observed a single time. The chain combines TRBV29-1 with TRBJ1-1; 9 bases agree with TRBD1. The TCR sequence derives from a human donor with classical Hodgkin lymphoma. The sequenced sample consisted of peripheral blood mononuclear cells (PBMCs). Here the CDR3 DNA reads TGCAGCGGCGGACAGGGGACAAGAAACACTGAAGCTTTCTTT. Translated: CSGGQGTRNTEAFF.